This T cell receptor beta chain was observed in a study of T-cell memory formation after mild COVID-19 (dated by TCRdb to the early 2020s). About the investigation overall: TCR sequence clusters from the two donors were found to be largely donor specific. The cohort was made up of two young adult volunteers, one female and one male, who were previously healthy. In two donors, T-cell clones that expanded and contracted after mild COVID-19 were followed by sequencing TCRalpha and TCRbeta repertoires longitudinally. The study at large found these results: Balanced CD4/CD8 phenotypes were observed for clones contracting from day 15 to 85, whereas a bias towards CD4+ was observed for a second wave of clones expanding from day 15 to 37. Contracting CD4+ clones were found mainly in CM and EM memory subsets, while CD8+ clones were enriched in EMRA. Some responding clones were found in pre-infection memory, which suggests that pre-existing cross-reactive memory T cells took part in the SARS-CoV-2 response. The second-wave clones that peaked on day 37 were not confirmed to be SARS-CoV-2 specific. The study included only a couple of mild cases, and larger cohorts that include severe cases with pre-infection samples were judged to be necessary.

PBMCs were isolated by Ficoll-Paque density gradient centrifugation. Only a few counts were recorded for this clonotype. The specificity of this receptor is unknown. No clone much larger than this one lies a single base away; base qualities are absent. The sample was run on an Illumina NovaSeq 6000. TCRalpha and TCRbeta cDNA libraries were built by 5'RACE with constant-segment primers, adding sample barcodes and unique molecular identifiers. Trizol reagent was used to extract RNA from every sample. The libraries were amplified in two PCR steps, and the second step added a second sample barcode and Illumina TruSeq adapters. The libraries were sequenced on an Illumina NovaSeq using 2 x 150 bp paired-end reads. Under the source paper's analysis protocol: Reads were demultiplexed and collapsed into UMI-guided consensus sequences with migec v1.2.7. With mixcr v2.1.11, UMI consensuses were aligned to TRA and TRB V and J templates and assembled into clonotypes. Clonotypes were classified as expanded or contracted when called significant by both edgeR and NoisET, with noise models trained on biological replicates. For edgeR calls, the thresholds were a false discovery rate-adjusted p below 0.01 and a log2 fold-change of 1. PCA with hierarchical clustering of max-normalized trajectories of the 1000 most abundant clonotypes was used as exploratory dynamics analysis. Separately sequenced CD4+ and CD8+ repertoires were used to assign the CD4 or CD8 phenotype of responding clones. Starting from the raw public reads, TCRdb applied fastp trimming at Q25, assembled clones with MiXCR and retained in-frame beta chains. Rows are combined by CDR3 protein, so each entry shows the most common genes and DNA. The V and J calls follow TCRdb's processing rather than the paper's. The sample yields about 430,000 distinct CDR3 sequences; around 17% were counted once. The ten largest clones take up about 22% of the sample.

Based on the germline V gene, the CDR1 and CDR2 sequences are SGHDN and FVKESK. The V end loses 3 bases and the J end loses 8 bases, and a stretch of 13 bases separates them. The CDR3 has 13 amino acids, counting the end cysteine and phenylalanine. The only DNA kept is the CDR3, 39 bases in frame from the first base. What was sequenced was PBMCs or a T cell subset sorted from them (not recorded which). The sequence was collected from a man in his late teens or twenties who had mild COVID-19 (a few samples of this study predate the infection). The sample titles of this study are shuffled in the database, so cell type and time point are left out; the donor was told from shared clones. This chain is built from TRBV14 and TRBJ1-2, with the D gene not confidently named. CDR3 reads: CASSQAGIGGYTF. DNA sequence: TGTGCCAGCAGCCAGGCAGGAATCGGCGGCTACACCTTC.